At least ten counts were recorded for the clone carrying this T cell receptor beta chain. The antigen is undetermined. This sample stems from a study of identical twins. Study-level points and caveats: Twins' excess sharing was less marked for out-of-frame beta sequences. With monozygotic twins, out-of-frame TCR alpha sharing exceeded what models estimated. Insertion counts were lower in abundant cord blood beta clonotypes, a trend that memory repertoires did not show.

Between the trimmed V and J ends, which lost 6 bases and 2 bases, there was a span of 19 bases. The CDR3 length is 15 residues. Germline V gene lookup returns CDR1 SQVTM and CDR2 ANQGSEA. Template switching (which added a universal primer site) was used, and cDNA carried unique molecular identifiers. TCRdb processed the 5' RACE reads anew with MiXCR; each CDR3 protein has one entry. The repertoire holds 1.5 million to 2 million distinct CDR3 sequences, roughly a third seen once, with less than 0.35% in the top ten. This clonotype originated in a newborn girl in good health. Specimen: cord blood. The chain recombines TRBV29-1 with TRBJ1-2, with D unresolved. CDR3 region: CSVITESGSNYGYTF. CDR3 bases: TGCAGCGTGATAACGGAATCCGGGTCGAACTATGGCTACACCTTC.